This T cell receptor beta chain was obtained from a study of glioma-infiltrating T cells after dendritic cell vaccination (dated by TCRdb to 2016 to 2018). Regarding the complete study: A cohort of 15 or so glioblastoma patients from Phase I and II dendritic cell vaccination trials was included, of whom 9 were newly diagnosed and 6 had recurrent disease. Between about 2002 and 2013, the patients were given dendritic cell vaccination pulsed with autologous tumor lysate. The vaccine consisted of monocyte-derived dendritic cells cultured about 7 days with IL-4 and GM-CSF, then pulsed overnight with autologous tumor lysate. Each patient got three intradermal injections of the dendritic cell vaccine, spaced at biweekly intervals, in the arm below the axilla. In glioblastoma patients vaccinated with dendritic cells, deep sequencing of TCR beta CDR3 regions served to measure the amount of tumor-infiltrating lymphocytes and to compare repertoires between tumor and blood. Survival after dendritic cell vaccination was correlated with TCR sequencing metrics, such as TIL content and the overlap between tumor and blood repertoires.

This specimen's time point label, per the study, means: after dendritic cell vaccination, including at tumor progression/relapse. Patients were selected on the basis of adequate residual fresh-frozen tumor tissue and more than two years of available survival data. Although molecular status otherwise differed among the glioblastoma patients, no patient had an isocitrate dehydrogenase mutation. PBMC collection took place before vaccination, two weeks after the third vaccination, and at tumor progression if progression occurred. The Qiagen DNeasy Blood extraction Kit was used for extraction of genomic DNA. A note on this clone: Its target antigen remains unknown. Base quality data are lacking; no much larger clone is found one base away.

Using the immunoSEQ assay, TCRB CDR3 regions were amplified from roughly 2.2 micrograms of genomic DNA, or from all available DNA when less than that was on hand. The multiplex PCR relied on 60 forward primers for TCR V beta segments and 13 reverse primers for J beta segments. To estimate reads per starting template, synthetic control templates were spiked into each sample at limiting dilution. The Illumina HiSeq System generated 87 bp sequencing reads. The paper's processing steps were these. PCR and sequencing errors were removed by merging closely related sequences with a nearest neighbor algorithm. TCR overlap was measured as the percentage of unique tumor TCR beta sequences also present in the same patient's peripheral blood. Not all clones reach the TCRdb copy of this immuneACCESS table, which keeps in-frame sequences only. Checked studies attribute under half of the gap to unresolved V genes and leave the rest unexplained. That table is the source of V, J and clone size, and D and trimming were worked out from the DNA. This sample is represented by about 65,000 clones; about nine tenths of them were singletons. The top ten clonotypes cover 11% of the sample.

Results the study describes overall, beyond this receptor: The cohort was small and heterogeneous, only a few patients had full blood and tumor sets, and even fewer had initial-recurrent tumor pairs. No direct relationship between TCR clonality and survival was found, suggesting that a diverse polyclonal response may matter. The response model built on TCR overlap across three groups was characterized as speculative, with prospective validation still needed. After dendritic cell vaccination, a higher estimated pretreatment TIL content predicted longer time to progression and longer overall survival.

Trimming takes 5 bases off V and 4 bases off J; junction bases not matched to a gene: 7. Counted from cysteine to phenylalanine, this CDR3 has 16 amino acids. Only the CDR3 DNA is retained, 48 bases long and in frame from the first base. From a lookup of the germline V gene, CDR1 and CDR2 are SGHVS and FQNEAQ. This specimen consisted of blood, obtained after dendritic cell vaccination. Rearrangement joined TRBV7-8 to TRBJ2-2, with 10 bases aligning to TRBD1. The receptor's source is a human donor with glioblastoma. The sequenced DNA: TGTGCCAGCAGCCTGGGACAGGGGCGGGTCACCGGGGAGCTGTTTTTT. Protein translation: CASSLGQGRVTGELFF.